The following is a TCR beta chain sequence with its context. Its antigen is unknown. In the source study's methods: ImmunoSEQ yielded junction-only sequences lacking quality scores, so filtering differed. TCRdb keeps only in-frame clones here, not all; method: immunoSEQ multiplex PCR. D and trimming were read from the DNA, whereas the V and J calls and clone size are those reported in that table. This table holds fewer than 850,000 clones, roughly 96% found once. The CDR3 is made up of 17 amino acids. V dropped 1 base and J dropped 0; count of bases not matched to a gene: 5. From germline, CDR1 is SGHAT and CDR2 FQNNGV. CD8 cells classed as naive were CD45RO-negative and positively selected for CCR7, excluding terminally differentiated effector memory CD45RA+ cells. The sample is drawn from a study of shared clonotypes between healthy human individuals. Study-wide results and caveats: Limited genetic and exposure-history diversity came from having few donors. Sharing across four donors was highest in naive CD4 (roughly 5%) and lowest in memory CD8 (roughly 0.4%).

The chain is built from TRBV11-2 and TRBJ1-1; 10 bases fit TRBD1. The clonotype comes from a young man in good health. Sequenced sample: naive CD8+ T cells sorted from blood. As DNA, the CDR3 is TGTGCCAGCAGCTTAGGGGACAGGGGTCTTATGAACACTGAAGCTTTCTTT. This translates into CASSLGDRGLMNTEAFF. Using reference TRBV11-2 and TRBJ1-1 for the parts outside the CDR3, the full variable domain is EAGVAQSPRYKIIEKRQSVAFWCNPISGHATLYWYQQILGQGPKLLIQFQNNGVVDDSQLPKDRFSAERLKGVDSTLKIQPAKLEDSAVYLCASSLGDRGLMNTEAFFGQGTRLTVV.